This TCR beta chain was captured in a study of CD4+ T cells in melanoma. Study conclusions and caveats: CD8+ T cell, macrophage and B cell function reportedly correlated with neoantigen-specific CD4+ T cells. Reportedly, melanoma neoantigen-specific CD4+ T cells showed varied differentiation states.

TCRdb's copy holds only in-frame clones and misses some; the assay was immunoSEQ multiplex PCR. Among 20,000 or so clones listed, roughly 78% were seen once. On this clone itself: The antigen is undetermined.

Trimming took off 2 bases at V and 0 bases at J, with 10 bases between the two ends. Germline V gene lookup returns CDR1 MNHNY and CDR2 SVGAGI (reference sequence). This CDR3 comprises 16 residues. The chain couples TRBV6-6 to TRBJ1-4; possible D gene TRBD1, 5 bases. The receptor was derived from a human donor with melanoma. CDR3 sequence reads: CASSYGAHATNEKLFF. The DNA for the CDR3 is TGTGCCAGCAGTTACGGGGCTCATGCAACTAATGAAAAACTGTTTTTT.